This T cell receptor (beta chain) is drawn from a study of radiation and T cells in renal cell carcinoma. Study overall: Nephrectomy followed 15 Gy stereotactic body radiation by 4 weeks.

General study points: Baseline intratumoral clonotype presence is unknown without pretreatment biopsies.

A word on this clone: Its specificity is not known.

Profiled with immunoSEQ multiplex PCR; TCRdb holds only in-frame clones, not every one. Of some 110,000 clones listed, roughly 80% were seen once; the top ten hold approximately 3%. Time point described: baseline pretreatment blood. Treatment of the sample: 15 Gy SBRT to primary tumor, nephrectomy 4 weeks later. Radiation-treated patients gave blood at baseline, week 2 and week 4. This renal cell carcinoma was of the clear cell type. This CDR3 is 15 amino acids long. The trim removed 10 bases at V and 1 base at J, leaving 12 bases unmatched. CDR1 is MNHNY and CDR2 is SVGAGI in the germline V gene (reference sequence).

The chain is built from TRBV6-6 and TRBJ2-7; 8 nucleotides line up with TRBD1. The specimen comprised blood, sampled from a patient whose treatment included radiotherapy and nephrectomy. The sequence derives from a woman aged 60-75 years with renal cell carcinoma. For the CDR3, the DNA is TGTGCCATCAGCATGGCAGGGGGCCCTTCCTACGAGCAGTACTTC. This translates into CAISMAGGPSYEQYF.